These 5 T cell receptor beta chains were all obtained from the same sample, sequenced in a study of T cell changes during pregnancy in multiple sclerosis. Sequencing used immunoSEQ multiplex PCR; TCRdb keeps in-frame clones, though not all of them. The sample has approximately 50,000 clones, approximately 95% seen once. The input for sequencing was CD4+ T cells from peripheral blood mononuclear cells, taken in the third trimester of pregnancy. All receptors come from a female donor with multiple sclerosis, enrolled in a pregnancy study.

The V and J genes are TRBV18 and TRBJ1-5, with TRBD1 as a possible D gene (6 bases). The CDR3 has 13 residues. Trimming left V 2 bases short and J 8 bases short, with 10 bases between. Per germline, CDR1 KGHSH and CDR2 LQKENI. The DNA of the CDR3 is TGTGCCAGCTCACCAGGGGGCGCGGAGCCCCAGCATTTT. As protein: CASSPGGAEPQHF.

The chain combines TRBV19 with TRBJ1-6; D is uncertain. The CDR3 length is 13 residues. Trimming removed 3 bases at V and 3 bases at J, with 3 bases between. Germline CDR1 is LNHDA and CDR2 is SQIVND (reference sequence). The CDR3 region is CASSINYNSPLHF. For the CDR3, the DNA is TGTGCCAGTAGTATTAACTATAATTCACCCCTCCACTTT.

The count of this clone is one. CDR3 nucleotide sequence: TGTGCCAGCAGTGAAGGGAGGGGTCTGTCAGAGACCCAGTACTTC. Its translation: CASSEGRGLSETQYF. The V gene is TRBV6-1, the J gene TRBJ2-5; a possible D gene is TRBD2 (6 bases). The CDR3 consists of 15 residues. Germline CDR1 and CDR2: MNHNS and SASEGT. Trimming shortened V by 1 base and J by 4 bases, and 13 bases separated the two germline ends.

The chain joins TRBV25-1 to TRBJ1-2; D may be TRBD1 (6 bases). V dropped 5 bases and J dropped 9 bases, with 22 bases sitting between them. Germline CDR1 reads MGHDK; CDR2 reads SYGVNS. This CDR3 is 15 amino acids long. The CDR3 loop is CASSTQTGLLRRYTF. Written as DNA, the CDR3 is TGTGCCAGCAGTACTCAAACAGGGCTCCTCCGTCGCTACACCTTC.

The chain has TRBV19 and TRBJ1-2; a weak D match, TRBD1 (5 bases). Trimming removed 7 bases from V and 6 bases from J, with 15 bases in between. The CDR3 covers 13 residues. In germline, CDR1 is LNHDA, CDR2 SQIVND (reference sequence). The CDR3: CASTGDWLNGYTF. The CDR3 DNA sequence: TGTGCCAGTACTGGGGACTGGCTAAATGGCTACACCTTC.